The 24 T cell receptor beta chains given below trace back to one sample, sequenced in a study of blood T cell repertoires in COVID-19. Only in-frame clones appear in the TCRdb table, and some are missing; sequencing was by immunoSEQ multiplex PCR. The sample consists of about 78,000 clones, 90% of them appearing once. The specimen was peripheral blood. These receptors were taken from a woman at least 80 years old with acute or convalescent COVID-19.

The chain has TRBV7-9 and TRBJ1-4; 7 nucleotides line up with TRBD1. Germline V gene sequence: CDR1 SEHNR, CDR2 FQNEAQ (reference sequence). The length of the CDR3 is 15 residues. Trimming took 0 bases from V and 6 from J; bases not matched to a gene: 4. The CDR3: CASSLAGQSYEKLFF. The DNA of the CDR3 is TGTGCCAGCAGCTTAGCGGGACAGAGCTATGAAAAACTGTTTTTT.

This chain links TRBV9 with TRBJ2-3; 12 nucleotides agree with TRBD2. Germline values: CDR1 SGDLS, CDR2 YYNGEE. Trimming cost V 2 bases and J 7 bases; bases outside gene matches: 8. CDR3 length equals 16 residues. CDR3 DNA sequence: TGTGCCAGCAGCGTCCTCCTAGCGGGAGGGCCGCATACGCAGTATTTT. This sequence encodes CASSVLLAGGPHTQYF.

The chain uses TRBV3-1 (or the pseudogene TRBV3-2) and TRBJ1-2; D remains unclear. Germline lookup yields CDR1 LGHDT and CDR2 YNNKEL (reference sequence). The V end lost 4 bases, the J end lost 4 bases, and 10 bases lay between the germline ends. The CDR3 contains 13 residues. In DNA form, the CDR3 reads TGTGCCAGCAGCCCCACCCAGGTCTATGGCTACACCTTC. Protein: CASSPTQVYGYTF.

The chain recombines TRBV4-2 with TRBJ1-1; D is possibly TRBD1 (6 bases). The CDR3 spans 14 residues. V was trimmed by 2 bases and J by 4 bases, leaving 11 bases between them. Germline assignment: CDR1 LGHNA and CDR2 YNFKEQ. Here the CDR3 reads CASSQIQGGTEAFF. The CDR3 DNA is TGTGCCAGCAGCCAAATCCAAGGGGGCACTGAAGCTTTCTTT.

This chain connects TRBV23-1 to TRBJ1-4; 9 positions match TRBD1. TRBV23-1 carries the ORF label, with uncertain function. V was pared by 0 bases and J by 5 bases, with 16 bases of the junction left unmatched. The CDR3 loop spans 20 amino acids. The CDR3, as DNA: TGCGCCAGCAGTCAATCTTTACGGACAGGGGAGGCTTATCAGAATGAAAAACTGTTTTTT. Amino acid sequence: CASSQSLRTGEAYQNEKLFF.

The J gene is TRBJ2-7, the V gene TRBV19, with 10 positions matching TRBD2. After removal of 5 bases from V and 2 bases from J, the junction contained 9 bases not matched to a gene. Germline V gene data show CDR1 as LNHDA and CDR2 as SQIVND (reference sequence). This CDR3 is 16 amino acids long. The chain's CDR3 is CASSSSGLARAYEQYF. CDR3 coding DNA: TGTGCCAGTAGTTCCTCGGGACTAGCGCGAGCCTACGAGCAGTACTTC. Looking up the rest from reference TRBV19 and TRBJ2-7 gives the full variable domain: DGGITQSPKYLFRKEGQNVTLSCEQNLNHDAMYWYRQDPGQGLRLIYYSQIVNDFQKGDIAEGYSVSREKKESFPLTVTSAQKNPTAFYLCASSSSGLARAYEQYFGPGTRLTVT.

The CDR3 loop reads CASSLDSRSNTGELFF. The CDR3 coding sequence is TGTGCCAGCAGCTTAGATAGTCGATCGAACACCGGGGAGCTGTTTTTT. The chain couples TRBV11-3 to TRBJ2-2; D is unresolved. V was cut by 0 bases and J by 0 bases, with 8 bases left in between. In germline, CDR1 is SGHNT, CDR2 YENEEA. The CDR3 loop spans 16 amino acids.

V is TRBV19 and J is TRBJ2-7; 8 nucleotides align to TRBD2. J lost 9 bases, V lost 5 bases, and 3 bases had no gene match. The CDR3 spans 11 residues. Germline CDR1 reads LNHDA; CDR2 reads SQIVND (reference sequence). CDR3 protein: CASSPGGAQYF. In DNA form, the CDR3 reads TGTGCCAGTAGTCCCGGGGGGGCGCAGTACTTC.

This sequence joins TRBV5-5 and TRBJ2-3; 7 bases are a match to TRBD1. Germline loops: CDR1 SGHKS, CDR2 YYEKEE (reference sequence). V lost 1 base, J lost 0 bases, and 2 bases stayed unmatched. This CDR3 is 15 amino acids long. The CDR3: CASSLMTGSTDTQYF. CDR3 sequence (DNA): TGTGCCAGCAGCTTGATGACAGGGAGCACAGATACGCAGTATTTT.

CDR3 sequence: CASSALAGNSGNTIYF. The CDR3, as DNA: TGTGCCAGCAGCGCGCTGGCAGGGAACTCTGGAAACACCATATATTTT. The gene calls are TRBV11-2 and TRBJ1-3; D may be TRBD1 (5 bases). Germline lookup yields CDR1 SGHAT and CDR2 FQNNGV. The CDR3 loop spans 16 amino acids. Trimming removed 5 bases at V and 0 bases at J, with 14 bases between.

This sequence joins TRBV10-2 and TRBJ1-5; 8 bases line up with TRBD1. V lost 6 bases to trimming and J lost 0 bases; unmatched junction nucleotides: 7. Germline V gene data show CDR1 as WSHSY and CDR2 as SAAADI. The CDR3 spans 16 residues. In nucleotides, the CDR3 is TGCGCCAGCAGCGACAGGGGCGGGGGTAGCAATCAGCCCCAGCATTTT. It encodes CASSDRGGGSNQPQHF.

The chain has TRBV5-1 and TRBJ2-2, with D possibly TRBD1 on 6 matching bases. The V gene's germline CDR1 is SGHRS and CDR2 YFSETQ. V lost 0 bases, J lost 4 bases, and 7 bases lay in between. The CDR3 runs to 14 residues. The CDR3 DNA is TGCGCCAGCAGCTTGGAAGGGGGCACCGGGGAGCTGTTTTTT. It is translated as CASSLEGGTGELFF.

The chain is built from TRBV2 and TRBJ2-5; 9 bases line up with TRBD1. The V gene's germline CDR1 is SNHLY and CDR2 FYNNEI. This CDR3 is 16 amino acids long. The J segment lost 5 bases and the V segment lost 0 bases, leaving 7 bases of the junction unmatched. The CDR3 bases are TGTGCCAGCAGTGAAGCGAGGACAGGGGCTTGGGAGACCCAGTACTTC. It is translated as CASSEARTGAWETQYF.

The rearrangement uses TRBV7-2 and TRBJ2-5; 11 bases line up with TRBD1. CDR3 length: 16 amino acids. Germline CDR1 SGHTA, CDR2 FQGNSA. Trimming took 5 bases from V and 6 from J; bases not matched to a gene: 11. CDR3 region: CASSTRRTGGWKTQYF. In nucleotides, the CDR3 is TGTGCCAGCAGCACCCGGCGGACAGGGGGCTGGAAGACCCAGTACTTC. The full variable domain, with the rest looked up from reference TRBV7-2 and TRBJ2-5, is GAGVSQSPSNKVTEKGKDVELRCDPISGHTALYWYRQSLGQGLEFLIYFQGNSAPDKSGLPSDRFSAERTGGSVSTLTIQRTQQEDSAVYLCASSTRRTGGWKTQYFGPGTRLLVL.

The J gene is TRBJ1-2, the V gene TRBV5-1; 8 nucleotides match TRBD1. Trimming took 3 bases from V and 2 from J; bases not matched to a gene: 9. Germline assignment: CDR1 SGHRS and CDR2 YFSETQ. The CDR3 runs to 16 residues. CDR3 DNA sequence: TGCGCCAGCAGCTCGACCTCAGGGGGCGCAAACTATGGCTACACCTTC. Protein: CASSSTSGGANYGYTF.

V gene TRBV28 combines with J gene TRBJ1-1; TRBD1 matches 10 bases. The CDR3 loop spans 14 amino acids. Germline assignment: CDR1 MDHEN and CDR2 SYDVKM. Trimming removed 7 bases from V and 8 bases from J; junction bases left unmatched: 10. The chain's CDR3 is CASNQDRGFSEAFF. Here the CDR3 DNA reads TGTGCCAGCAACCAGGACAGGGGGTTTAGCGAAGCTTTCTTT.

J is TRBJ1-5 and V is TRBV4-2; 8 positions agree with TRBD1. This CDR3 region has 16 residues. With 0 bases clipped from V and 1 base from J, the junction kept 2 bases outside the gene matches. Germline V gene data show CDR1 as LGHNA and CDR2 as YNFKEQ. DNA for the CDR3: TGTGCCAGCAGCCAAGATCAGGGGGCGAGCAATCAGCCCCAGCATTTT. It encodes CASSQDQGASNQPQHF.

This clone turned up a few times. The chain couples TRBV2 to TRBJ1-2, with D perhaps matching TRBD1 (6 bases). The CDR3 spans 12 residues. CDR1 is SNHLY, CDR2 FYNNEI, per germline. Trimming cost V 6 bases and J 8 bases, with 13 bases left between them. Written as DNA, the CDR3 is TGTGCCAGCAGCCGGTCCCAGGGGGGCTACACCTTC. It encodes CASSRSQGGYTF.

V gene TRBV18 combines with J gene TRBJ1-2; 9 bases fit TRBD1. Germline values: CDR1 KGHSH, CDR2 LQKENI. The J segment lost 4 bases and the V segment lost 1 base, leaving 7 bases of the junction unmatched. The CDR3 covers 16 residues. The CDR3, as DNA: TGTGCCAGCTCACCACGCGGGGGACAGGGATCCTATGGCTACACCTTC. Translated: CASSPRGGQGSYGYTF.

This rearrangement joins TRBV9 to TRBJ1-1; 7 nucleotides match TRBD1. V lost 7 bases and J lost 5; bases outside the gene matches: 11. In germline, CDR1 is SGDLS, CDR2 YYNGEE. This CDR3 has 14 residues. In DNA form, the CDR3 reads TGTGCCAGCGGCGCAGGGGGTTTTTGGACTGAAGCTTTCTTT. Protein: CASGAGGFWTEAFF.

This chain links TRBV18 with TRBJ2-3; possible D gene TRBD2, 6 bases. V was trimmed by 5 bases and J by 0 bases, leaving 15 bases between them. CDR1 KGHSH and CDR2 LQKENI come from the germline V gene. The CDR3 extends over 16 amino acids. CDR3 sequence reads: CASSTSQGLSTDTQYF. CDR3 coding DNA: TGTGCCAGCTCAACTTCCCAGGGACTGAGCACAGATACGCAGTATTTT. Full variable domain (remainder filled in from reference TRBV18 and TRBJ2-3): NAGVMQNPRHLVRRRGQEARLRCSPMKGHSHVYWYRQLPEEGLKFMVYLQKENIIDESGMPKERFSAEFPKEGPSILRIQQVVRGDSAAYFCASSTSQGLSTDTQYFGPGTRLTVL.

This rearrangement joins TRBV7-9 to TRBJ2-7; TRBD2 agrees at 11 bases. CDR3 length equals 15 residues. Germline V lookup: CDR1 SEHNR, CDR2 FQNEAQ (reference sequence). J gave up 0 bases and V 5 bases, and 3 bases lay outside the gene matches. DNA of the CDR3: TGTGCCAGCAGCCCTGGGACTAGCGGCTCCTACGAGCAGTACTTC. It specifies CASSPGTSGSYEQYF.

This chain links TRBV11-2 with TRBJ2-1; the match to TRBD2 covers 7 bases. V lost 1 base, J lost 5 bases, and 14 bases stayed unmatched. CDR3 length: 18 amino acids. In germline, CDR1 is SGHAT, CDR2 FQNNGV. CDR3 in DNA: TGTGCCAGCAGCTTAGTGAGACGGGAGGCCTTTTCAAACAATGAGCAGTTCTTC. Translated: CASSLVRREAFSNNEQFF.

The chain's CDR3 is CSVAAGGEETQYF. The CDR3 region has the DNA TGCAGCGTTGCAGCGGGAGGGGAGGAGACCCAGTACTTC. This chain joins TRBV29-1 and TRBJ2-5; the match to TRBD2 covers 10 bases. CDR3 length: 13 residues. J lost 5 bases, V lost 4 bases, and 4 bases had no gene match. The V gene's germline CDR1 is SQVTM and CDR2 ANQGSEA.